These 20 T cell receptor beta chains were all obtained from the same sample, sequenced in a study of cytomegalovirus exposure and HLA in healthy donors. The PCR made use of 60 Vbeta and 13 Jbeta primers. This table comes from immunoSEQ multiplex PCR, and its TCRdb copy is limited to in-frame clones, with some not included. The table records 120,000 to 150,000 clones, approximately 83% of them present only once. The sequenced sample consisted of PBMCs. All receptors derive from a woman aged 40 to 50 in good health and CMV-seronegative.

V gene TRBV30 combines with J gene TRBJ1-1, with 8 bases lining up with TRBD1. The CDR3 extends over 14 amino acids. V lost 1 base, J lost 4 bases, and 5 bases stayed unmatched. The germline V gene encodes CDR1 GTSNPN and CDR2 SVGIG (reference sequence). CDR3 DNA: TGTGCCTGGAGTGCTACAGGGGGGGGCACTGAAGCTTTCTTT. The encoded protein is CAWSATGGGTEAFF.

The chain links TRBV18 to TRBJ2-1, with D possibly TRBD2 on 7 matching bases. Germline CDR1 reads KGHSH; CDR2 reads LQKENI. V was trimmed by 5 bases and J by 2 bases, leaving 13 bases between them. The CDR3 has 15 amino acids. The CDR3 sequence: CASSSLGGAYNEQFF. CDR3 nucleotides: TGTGCCAGCTCATCACTAGGGGGGGCCTACAATGAGCAGTTCTTC.

The chain links TRBV27 to TRBJ1-5, with D perhaps TRBD1 (6 bases). Germline assignment: CDR1 MNHEY and CDR2 SMNVEV (reference sequence). The V end lost 8 bases, the J end lost 9 bases, and 29 bases lay between the germline ends. CDR3 length equals 17 residues. CDR3 DNA: TGTGCCAGCGGCCCAACCCGACAGGAAAGAGATTTTGGGCCCCAGCATTTT. It yields the protein CASGPTRQERDFGPQHF.

The chain combines TRBV4-2 with TRBJ2-5, with D tentatively TRBD2 (7 bases). Germline values: CDR1 LGHNA, CDR2 YNFKEQ. This CDR3 is built from 22 residues. V lost 0 bases and J 1 base, leaving 30 bases between the germline ends. CDR3 amino acids: CASSQDSSLGRGLPGGQETQYF. The CDR3 DNA reads as TGTGCCAGCAGCCAAGACTCAAGTCTTGGGCGGGGGCTACCCGGAGGCCAAGAGACCCAGTACTTC.

This clone turned up a few times. CDR3 sequence: CASSPQGWDTEAFF. CDR3 sequence (DNA): TGTGCCAGCAGCCCGCAGGGATGGGACACTGAAGCTTTCTTT. The chain is built from TRBV7-6 and TRBJ1-1; perhaps TRBD1 as D (5 bases). The CDR3 totals 14 residues. Trimming took 5 bases from V and 3 from J, leaving 13 bases between them. The V gene's germline CDR1 is SGHVS and CDR2 FNYEAQ.

V and J are TRBV10-1 and TRBJ2-1; 9 positions match TRBD2. This CDR3 has 15 amino acids. CDR1 is WNHNN and CDR2 is SYGVQD in the germline V gene (reference sequence). Trimming removed 2 bases from V and 6 bases from J; junction bases left unmatched: 5. CDR3 coding DNA: TGCGCCAGCAGTGAGGAGCGGGGGGTCTCCAATGAGCAGTTCTTC. Translated: CASSEERGVSNEQFF.

This clone occurred once. The rearrangement links TRBV2 to TRBJ1-5, with D possibly being TRBD1 (5 bases). Germline V gives CDR1 SNHLY, CDR2 FYNNEI. V gave up 7 bases and J gave up 3 bases, with 10 bases separating them. The CDR3 spans 13 residues. The CDR3 loop is CASMRQTNQPQHF. Written as DNA, the CDR3 is TGTGCCAGCATGAGACAGACCAATCAGCCCCAGCATTTT.

The chain combines TRBV5-1 with TRBJ1-6; a weak D match, TRBD1 (6 bases). CDR1 SGHRS and CDR2 YFSETQ come from the germline V gene. The CDR3 runs to 13 residues. V was trimmed by 4 bases and J by 9 bases, leaving 11 bases between them. CDR3 in amino acids: CASSLTGISPLHF. For the CDR3, the DNA is TGCGCCAGCAGCCTAACAGGGATTTCACCCCTCCACTTT.

Only a few counts were recorded for this clone. V and J are TRBV12-2 and TRBJ2-7; the table's D call TRBD1 went unverified against the DNA. TRBV12-2 is a pseudogene locus. This CDR3 is built from 22 residues. The CDR3 bases are TGTGCAAGTCGCTTAGAGTTTTTTTTTGGGGACAGGGATTTGAAGTGGATGTACGAGCAGTACTTC. As protein: CASRLEFFFGDRDLKWMYEQYF.

The genes are TRBV6-1 and TRBJ1-5, with 10 nucleotides matching TRBD1. Germline CDR1 reads MNHNS; CDR2 reads SASEGT. This CDR3 has 15 amino acids. Trimming cost V 6 bases and J 7 bases; bases outside gene matches: 9. The CDR3 coding sequence is TGTGCCAGCAGCGTAGGACAGGGGGGTCTGCAGCCCCAGCATTTT. Translating it yields CASSVGQGGLQPQHF.

V and J are TRBV5-1 and TRBJ1-1; maybe TRBD1 (6 bases). CDR3 length: 16 amino acids. The ends were cut back, 0 bases at V and 0 bases at J, with 12 bases in the middle. Germline loops: CDR1 SGHRS, CDR2 YFSETQ. The CDR3 DNA sequence: TGCGCCAGCAGCTTGGAACAGGGCCCCGTGAACACTGAAGCTTTCTTT. Amino acids: CASSLEQGPVNTEAFF.

This rearrangement joins TRBV27 to TRBJ2-3; 9 bases are a match to TRBD2. The V gene's germline CDR1 is MNHEY and CDR2 SMNVEV (reference sequence). V shed 5 bases, J shed 5 bases, and the junction held 8 bases outside the gene matches. CDR3 length: 15 amino acids. CDR3 nucleotide sequence: TGTGCCAGCAGTCTAGAAGGGACTAGCCGAGATACGCAGTATTTT. Protein: CASSLEGTSRDTQYF.

This chain uses TRBV19 with TRBJ1-5; possible D gene TRBD1, 5 bases. CDR3 length: 15 residues. Deletions cut 0 bases from V and 0 bases from J, with 6 bases between. Germline values: CDR1 LNHDA, CDR2 SQIVND (reference sequence). The CDR3: CASSIDGGSNQPQHF. The CDR3 region has the DNA TGTGCCAGTAGTATAGACGGGGGTAGCAATCAGCCCCAGCATTTT.

This clone was found once. The CDR3 region is CASSRVGSGTYNEQFF. The DNA for the CDR3 is TGTGCCAGCAGCCGCGTCGGGAGCGGGACCTACAATGAGCAGTTCTTC. V is TRBV14 and J is TRBJ2-1; 7 nucleotides align to TRBD2. The CDR3 is 16 amino acids. Germline V CDR1 and CDR2: SGHDN, FVKESK. J lost 2 bases, V lost 4 bases, and 8 bases had no gene match.

V gene TRBV6-5 combines with J gene TRBJ1-4, with TRBD1 matching over 9 bases. With 6 bases clipped from V and 7 bases from J, the junction kept 6 bases outside the gene matches. CDR1 is MNHEY, CDR2 SVGAGI, per germline. The length of the CDR3 is 14 residues. CDR3: CASSWNRGPEKLFF. DNA for the CDR3: TGTGCCAGCAGCTGGAACAGGGGGCCTGAAAAACTGTTTTTT.

This CDR3 is CSVPGTGNTIYF. The CDR3 nucleotides are TGCAGCGTCCCAGGGACTGGAAACACCATATATTTT. The chain combines TRBV29-1 with TRBJ1-3, with a possible D match to TRBD1 (5 bases). The CDR3 totals 12 residues. The germline V gene encodes CDR1 SQVTM and CDR2 ANQGSEA. V lost 6 bases and J 2 bases, leaving 8 bases between the germline ends.

The J gene is TRBJ2-7, the V gene TRBV5-1; possibly TRBD1 for D (6 bases). Germline assignment: CDR1 SGHRS and CDR2 YFSETQ. V dropped 3 bases and J dropped 2 bases, with 12 bases sitting between them. This CDR3 contains 14 residues. The CDR3 protein is CASSSGTTPYEQYF. As DNA, the CDR3 is TGCGCCAGCAGCTCCGGGACAACTCCCTACGAGCAGTACTTC.

V gene TRBV19 combines with J gene TRBJ2-1; a weak D match, TRBD2 (5 bases). CDR3 size: 15 residues. Trimming shortened V by 3 bases and J by 1 base, and 10 bases separated the two germline ends. Germline-derived CDR1 and CDR2 are LNHDA and SQIVND (reference sequence). CDR3: CASSILRGSYNEQFF. The CDR3 DNA follows: TGTGCCAGTAGTATTCTTCGGGGTTCCTACAATGAGCAGTTCTTC.

The chain combines TRBV23-1 with TRBJ1-1; 8 bases agree with TRBD1. TRBV23-1 is an open reading frame whose function is uncertain. J lost 6 bases, V lost 0 bases, and 15 bases had no gene match. The CDR3 is 18 residues long. DNA of the CDR3: TGCGCCAGCAGTCAATCTTTTTGGGGGACAGGCAACACCGCTGAAGCTTTCTTT. Translating gives CASSQSFWGTGNTAEAFF.

The gene calls are TRBV13 and TRBJ1-6; 7 nucleotides agree with TRBD1. Germline-derived CDR1 and CDR2 are PRHDT and FYEKMQ (reference sequence). V lost 5 bases, J lost 3 bases, and 4 bases stayed unmatched. This CDR3 is 15 amino acids long. CDR3 in DNA: TGTGCCAGCAGCGACCGGGACAGCTATAATTCACCCCTCCACTTT. Residues: CASSDRDSYNSPLHF.